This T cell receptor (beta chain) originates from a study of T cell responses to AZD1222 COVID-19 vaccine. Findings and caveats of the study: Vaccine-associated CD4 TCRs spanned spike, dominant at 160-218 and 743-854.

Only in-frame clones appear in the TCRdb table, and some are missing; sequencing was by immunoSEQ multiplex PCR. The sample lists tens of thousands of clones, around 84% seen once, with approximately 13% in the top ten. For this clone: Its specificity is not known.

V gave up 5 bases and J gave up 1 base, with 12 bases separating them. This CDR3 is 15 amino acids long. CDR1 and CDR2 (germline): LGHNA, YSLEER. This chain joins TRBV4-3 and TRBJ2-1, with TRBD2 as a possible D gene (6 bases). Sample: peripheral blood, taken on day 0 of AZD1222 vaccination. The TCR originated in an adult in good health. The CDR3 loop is CASSYRLVSYNEQFF. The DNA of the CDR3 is TGCGCCAGCAGCTATCGACTAGTGTCCTACAATGAGCAGTTCTTC.